These 17 T cell receptor beta chains share one sample of origin, sequenced in a study of cytomegalovirus exposure and HLA in healthy donors. The PCR made use of 60 Vbeta and 13 Jbeta primers. Produced via immunoSEQ multiplex PCR; TCRdb's table is partial and in-frame only. There are roughly 100,000 clones in the sample; more than 75% occur only once, and around 10% lies in the top ten. The sample comprised PBMCs. The source is a woman younger than 35 in good health and CMV-seropositive.

This clone was detected a few times. J is TRBJ2-2 and V is TRBV19; D may be TRBD2 (6 bases). Germline V gives CDR1 LNHDA, CDR2 SQIVND (reference sequence). V dropped 7 bases and J dropped 4 bases, with 16 bases sitting between them. The CDR3 contains 15 residues. The CDR3 loop reads CASTSVGAGTGELFF. CDR3 DNA: TGTGCCAGTACCTCCGTGGGAGCGGGCACCGGGGAGCTGTTTTTT.

In this sample, this clone turned up a few times. The chain links TRBV28 to TRBJ1-2; maybe TRBD1 (5 bases). Germline CDR1 reads MDHEN; CDR2 reads SYDVKM. Trimming removed 10 bases at V and 8 bases at J, with 17 bases between. CDR3 size: 12 residues. CDR3 amino acids: CAIQGPMLGYTF. The CDR3 region has the DNA TGTGCCATCCAGGGCCCGATGCTGGGCTACACCTTC.

In this sample, this clone turned up a few times. The V call is TRBV12-5, the J call TRBJ1-2, with 8 bases fitting TRBD1. With V trimmed by 1 base and J by 1 base, 5 bases remained unmatched. The CDR3 loop spans 16 amino acids. The germline CDR1 and CDR2 sequences are LGHNT and FRNRAP. The DNA of the CDR3 is TGTGCTAGTGGTTTGGGGGGACAGGCTTTTAACTATGGCTACACCTTC. Translated: CASGLGGQAFNYGYTF.

The rearrangement uses TRBV19 and TRBJ1-5; TRBD1 agrees at 11 bases. Germline CDR1 LNHDA, CDR2 SQIVND (reference sequence). The CDR3 is 15 residues long. After removal of 6 bases from V and 1 base from J, the junction contained 2 bases not matched to a gene. CDR3 bases: TGTGCCAGTAGGGACAGGGGGCCAAGCAATCAGCCCCAGCATTTT. Protein product: CASRDRGPSNQPQHF.

This chain uses TRBV11-1 with TRBJ2-7; no definite D call. Trimming stripped 1 base from V and 2 bases from J, with 9 bases between. Per germline, CDR1 SGHAT and CDR2 FQDESV (reference sequence). This CDR3 is 14 amino acids long. This chain's CDR3 is CASSLGSYTYEQYF. The DNA for the CDR3 is TGTGCCAGCAGCTTAGGGTCCTATACCTACGAGCAGTACTTC.

This clone turned up a few times. This chain connects TRBV7-2 to TRBJ1-1; possible D gene TRBD1, 5 bases. V was trimmed by 7 bases and J by 5 bases, leaving 17 bases between them. This CDR3 has 14 amino acids. CDR1 is SGHTA and CDR2 is FQGNSA in the germline V gene. For the CDR3, the DNA is TGTGCCAGCACCAAAGGGGACTTGGGGACTGAAGCTTTCTTT. Residues: CASTKGDLGTEAFF. Combining the CDR3 with reference TRBV7-2 and TRBJ1-1 gives the whole variable domain GAGVSQSPSNKVTEKGKDVELRCDPISGHTALYWYRQSLGQGLEFLIYFQGNSAPDKSGLPSDRFSAERTGGSVSTLTIQRTQQEDSAVYLCASTKGDLGTEAFFGQGTRLTVV.

This clone was seen more than once but under ten times. V is TRBV10-3 and J is TRBJ2-7, with TRBD2 matching over 9 bases. V gave up 4 bases and J gave up 2 bases; unmatched junction bases: 9. This CDR3 spans 16 amino acids. Looked up from germline, CDR1 is ENHRY and CDR2 is SYGVKD. The CDR3 DNA reads TGTGCCATCAGTGTAAAACCTATAGCGGGGGCCTACGAGCAGTACTTC. The encoded protein is CAISVKPIAGAYEQYF.

In its sample, this clone was seen once. The V call is TRBV18, the J call TRBJ1-1; TRBD1 agrees at 8 bases. The germline CDR1 and CDR2 sequences are KGHSH and LQKENI. The CDR3 covers 15 residues. After removal of 2 bases from V and 4 bases from J, the junction contained 6 bases not matched to a gene. CDR3 protein: CASSPKQGVGTEAFF. CDR3 bases: TGTGCCAGCTCACCAAAACAGGGGGTTGGCACTGAAGCTTTCTTT.

The rearrangement joins TRBV9 to TRBJ1-4; D is ambiguous. The CDR3 totals 16 residues. Between the trimmed V and J ends, which lost 3 bases and 5 bases, there was a span of 17 bases. Germline V gene sequence: CDR1 SGDLS, CDR2 YYNGEE. In DNA form, the CDR3 reads TGTGCCAGCAGCGCAAAGGAGAGGGCCCAAAATGAAAAACTGTTTTTT. Encoded protein: CASSAKERAQNEKLFF. The full variable domain, with the rest looked up from reference TRBV9 and TRBJ1-4, is DSGVTQTPKHLITATGQRVTLRCSPRSGDLSVYWYQQSLDQGLQFLIQYYNGEERAKGNILERFSAQQFPDLHSELNLSSLELGDSALYFCASSAKERAQNEKLFFGSGTQLSVL.

The chain is built from TRBV28 and TRBJ2-3, with TRBD2 identical over 9 bases. The CDR3 sequence is 13 residues long. V shed 11 bases and J 4 bases; nucleotides not matched to a gene: 7. The V gene's germline CDR1 is MDHEN and CDR2 SYDVKM. The CDR3 spells CAERTSVSDTQYF. CDR3 coding DNA: TGTGCCGAAAGGACTAGCGTCTCAGATACGCAGTATTTT.

The V call is TRBV29-1, the J call TRBJ1-4; 9 bases match TRBD1. Germline loops: CDR1 SQVTM, CDR2 ANQGSEA. This CDR3 has 13 residues. The J segment lost 4 bases and the V segment lost 6 bases, leaving 3 bases of the junction unmatched. CDR3 DNA: TGCAGCGTCCGACAGGGGGGTAATGAAAAACTGTTTTTT. Protein product: CSVRQGGNEKLFF.

V and J are TRBV5-4 and TRBJ1-6, with D hard to call. The CDR3 has 12 residues. Germline CDR1 is SGHNT and CDR2 is YYREEE (reference sequence). Between the trimmed V and J ends, which lost 4 bases and 6 bases, there was a span of 5 bases. In nucleotides, the CDR3 is TGTGCCAGCAGCAGCCTTAATTCACCCCTCCACTTT. Protein: CASSSLNSPLHF.

This chain connects TRBV28 to TRBJ2-1, with D unclear. The V gene lost 1 base and the J gene lost 8 bases, with 15 bases spanning the gap. The CDR3 runs 15 residues. Germline V gene lookup returns CDR1 MDHEN and CDR2 SYDVKM. The CDR3 spells CASSLLGRADDEQFF. The DNA for the CDR3 is TGTGCCAGCAGTTTATTGGGCAGAGCTGACGATGAGCAGTTCTTC.

V is TRBV19 and J is TRBJ2-7, with D maybe TRBD2 (6 bases). CDR3 length equals 13 residues. Germline V CDR1 and CDR2: LNHDA, SQIVND (reference sequence). V gave up 3 bases and J gave up 2 bases, with 8 bases separating them. The CDR3 nucleotides read TGTGCCAGTAGTATCGCGGGGACCTACGAGCAGTACTTC. This codes for CASSIAGTYEQYF.

The V call is TRBV6-5, the J call TRBJ2-2; D is possibly TRBD1 (5 bases). The CDR3 is made up of 15 amino acids. V was trimmed by 6 bases and J by 6 bases, leaving 17 bases between them. The V gene's germline CDR1 is MNHEY and CDR2 SVGAGI. The CDR3 is CASSRQSLVAGELFF. The CDR3 DNA is TGTGCCAGCAGCAGACAGTCTCTGGTCGCCGGGGAGCTGTTTTTT.

V gene TRBV7-6 combines with J gene TRBJ2-1; weak D call: TRBD2 (6 bases). The CDR3 contains 14 residues. The V gene's germline CDR1 is SGHVS and CDR2 FNYEAQ. Trimming stripped 4 bases from V and 7 bases from J, with 14 bases between. The CDR3 DNA sequence: TGTGCCAGCAGCTCCGGGACTGCTTTTAATGAGCAGTTCTTC. Encoded protein: CASSSGTAFNEQFF. The whole variable domain, remainder taken from reference TRBV7-6 and TRBJ2-1, is GAGVSQSPRYKVTKRGQDVALRCDPISGHVSLYWYRQALGQGPEFLTYFNYEAQQDKSGLPNDRFSAERPEGSISTLTIQRTEQRDSAMYRCASSSGTAFNEQFFGPGTRLTVL.

The chain carries TRBV5-1 and TRBJ1-4; maybe TRBD1 (6 bases). The CDR3 covers 19 residues. V dropped 1 base and J dropped 10 bases, with 29 bases sitting between them. CDR1 SGHRS and CDR2 YFSETQ come from the germline V gene. This chain's CDR3 is CASSLWGFTGQPNSRKLFF. In DNA form, the CDR3 reads TGCGCCAGCAGCTTGTGGGGTTTTACTGGACAGCCCAACTCTCGAAAACTGTTTTTT.